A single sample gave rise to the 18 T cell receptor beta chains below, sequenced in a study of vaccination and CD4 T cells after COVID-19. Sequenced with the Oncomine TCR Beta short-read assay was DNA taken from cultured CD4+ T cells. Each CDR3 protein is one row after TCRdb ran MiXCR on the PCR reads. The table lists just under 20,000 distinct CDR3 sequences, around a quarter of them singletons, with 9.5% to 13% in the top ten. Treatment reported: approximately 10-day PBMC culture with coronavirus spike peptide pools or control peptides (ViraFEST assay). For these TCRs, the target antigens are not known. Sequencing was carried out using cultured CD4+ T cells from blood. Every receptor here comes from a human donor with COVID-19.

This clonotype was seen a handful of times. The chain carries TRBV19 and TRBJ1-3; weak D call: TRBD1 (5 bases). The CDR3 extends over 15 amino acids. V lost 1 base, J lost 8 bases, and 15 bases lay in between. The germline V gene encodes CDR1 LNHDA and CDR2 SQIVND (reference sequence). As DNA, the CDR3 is TGTGCCAGTAGTATAGCCGCAGGGTCGGCAGACACCATATATTTT. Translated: CASSIAAGSADTIYF.

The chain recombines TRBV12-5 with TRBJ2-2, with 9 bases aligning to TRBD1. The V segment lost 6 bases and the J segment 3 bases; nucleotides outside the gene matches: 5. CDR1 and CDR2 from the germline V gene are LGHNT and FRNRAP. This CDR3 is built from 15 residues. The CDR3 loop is CASGDRDRDTGELFF. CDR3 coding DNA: TGTGCTAGTGGAGACCGGGACAGGGACACCGGGGAGCTGTTTTTT.

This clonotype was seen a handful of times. CDR3 in DNA: TGTGCCACCAGTGCGGCCAGAAGGAACACCGGGGAGCTGTTTTTT. Encoded protein: CATSAARRNTGELFF. This chain connects TRBV24-1 to TRBJ2-2, with D unresolved. Trimming cost V 5 bases and J 1 base, with 10 bases left between them. CDR3 length: 15 amino acids. Germline V gives CDR1 KGHDR, CDR2 SFDVKD.

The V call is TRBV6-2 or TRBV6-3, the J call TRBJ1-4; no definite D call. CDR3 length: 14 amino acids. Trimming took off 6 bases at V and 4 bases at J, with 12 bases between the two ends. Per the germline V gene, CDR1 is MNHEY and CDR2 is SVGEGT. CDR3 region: CASSTWGVNEKLFF. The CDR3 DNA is TGTGCCAGCAGCACGTGGGGTGTTAATGAAAAACTGTTTTTT.

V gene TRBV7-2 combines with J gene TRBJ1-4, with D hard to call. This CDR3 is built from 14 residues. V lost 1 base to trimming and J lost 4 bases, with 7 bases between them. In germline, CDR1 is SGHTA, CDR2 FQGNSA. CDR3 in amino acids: CASSLGPGNEKLFF. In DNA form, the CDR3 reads TGTGCCAGCAGCTTAGGCCCGGGTAATGAAAAACTGTTTTTT.

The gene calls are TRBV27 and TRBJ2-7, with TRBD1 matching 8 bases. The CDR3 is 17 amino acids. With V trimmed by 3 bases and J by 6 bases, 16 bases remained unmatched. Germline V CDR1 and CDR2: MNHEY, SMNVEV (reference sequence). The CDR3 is CASSFRDRSHIPSEQYF. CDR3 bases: TGTGCCAGCAGTTTCCGGGACAGGTCCCATATCCCCAGCGAGCAGTACTTC.

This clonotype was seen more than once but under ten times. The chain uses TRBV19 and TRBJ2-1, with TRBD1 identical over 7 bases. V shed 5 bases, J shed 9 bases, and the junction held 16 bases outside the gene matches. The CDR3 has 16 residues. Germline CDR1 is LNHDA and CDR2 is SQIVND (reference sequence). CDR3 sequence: CASSVKPGQTVGEQFF. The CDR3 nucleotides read TGTGCCAGTAGTGTAAAGCCGGGACAGACCGTTGGTGAGCAGTTCTTC. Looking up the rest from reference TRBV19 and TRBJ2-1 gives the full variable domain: DGGITQSPKYLFRKEGQNVTLSCEQNLNHDAMYWYRQDPGQGLRLIYYSQIVNDFQKGDIAEGYSVSREKKESFPLTVTSAQKNPTAFYLCASSVKPGQTVGEQFFGPGTRLTVL.

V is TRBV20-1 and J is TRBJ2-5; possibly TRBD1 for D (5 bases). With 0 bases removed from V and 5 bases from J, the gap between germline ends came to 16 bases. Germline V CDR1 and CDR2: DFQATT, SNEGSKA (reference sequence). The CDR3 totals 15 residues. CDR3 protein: CSARDDSPFEETQYF. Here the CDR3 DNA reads TGCAGTGCTAGAGATGACAGCCCTTTCGAGGAGACCCAGTACTTC.

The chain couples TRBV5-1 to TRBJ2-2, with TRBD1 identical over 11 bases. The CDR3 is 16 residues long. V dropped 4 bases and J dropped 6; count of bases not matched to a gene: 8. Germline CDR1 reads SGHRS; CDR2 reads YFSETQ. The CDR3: CASSQGQGVMAGELFF. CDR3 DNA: TGCGCCAGCAGCCAGGGACAGGGGGTTATGGCCGGGGAGCTGTTTTTT.

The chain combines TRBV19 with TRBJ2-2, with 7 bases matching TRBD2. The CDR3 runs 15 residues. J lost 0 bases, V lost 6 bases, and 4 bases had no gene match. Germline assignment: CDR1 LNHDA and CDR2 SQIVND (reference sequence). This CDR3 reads CASSKAGPNTGELFF. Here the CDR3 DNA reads TGTGCCAGTAGCAAAGCGGGACCGAACACCGGGGAGCTGTTTTTT.

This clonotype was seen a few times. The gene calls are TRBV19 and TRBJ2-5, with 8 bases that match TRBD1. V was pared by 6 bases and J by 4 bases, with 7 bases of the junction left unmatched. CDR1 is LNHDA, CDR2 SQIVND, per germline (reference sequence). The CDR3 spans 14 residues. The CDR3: CASRNSGGGETQYF. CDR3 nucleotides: TGTGCCAGTAGAAATTCAGGGGGCGGAGAGACCCAGTACTTC.

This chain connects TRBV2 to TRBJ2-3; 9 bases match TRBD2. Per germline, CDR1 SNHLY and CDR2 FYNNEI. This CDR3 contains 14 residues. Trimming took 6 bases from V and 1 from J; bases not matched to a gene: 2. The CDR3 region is CASRERGGTDTQYF. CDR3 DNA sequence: TGTGCCAGCAGAGAGCGGGGGGGCACAGATACGCAGTATTTT.

This CDR3 reads CSATPLAGGVEQYF. The CDR3, as DNA: TGCAGTGCTACCCCCCTAGCGGGGGGAGTCGAGCAGTACTTC. V is TRBV20-1 and J is TRBJ2-7; the match to TRBD2 covers 11 bases. The length of the CDR3 is 14 residues. CDR1 is DFQATT, CDR2 SNEGSKA, per germline (reference sequence). The trim removed 4 bases at V and 6 bases at J, leaving 8 bases unmatched.

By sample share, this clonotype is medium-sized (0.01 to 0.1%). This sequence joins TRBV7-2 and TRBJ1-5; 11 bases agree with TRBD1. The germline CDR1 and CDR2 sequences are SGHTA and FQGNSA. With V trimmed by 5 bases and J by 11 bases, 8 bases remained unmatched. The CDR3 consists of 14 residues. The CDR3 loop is CASSQPGQGVSQHF. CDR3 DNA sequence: TGTGCCAGCAGCCAACCGGGACAGGGGGTGTCCCAGCATTTT.

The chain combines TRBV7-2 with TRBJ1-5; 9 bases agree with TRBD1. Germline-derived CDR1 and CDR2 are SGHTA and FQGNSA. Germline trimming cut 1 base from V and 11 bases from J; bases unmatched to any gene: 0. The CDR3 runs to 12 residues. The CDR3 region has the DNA TGTGCCAGCAGCTTAGGACAGGGGGCCCAGCATTTT. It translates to CASSLGQGAQHF.

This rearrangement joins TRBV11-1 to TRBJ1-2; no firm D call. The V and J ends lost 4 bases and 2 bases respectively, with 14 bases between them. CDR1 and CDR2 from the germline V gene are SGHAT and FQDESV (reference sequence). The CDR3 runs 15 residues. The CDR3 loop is CASSYRDGGNYGYTF. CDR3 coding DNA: TGTGCCAGCAGCTATCGAGACGGAGGCAACTATGGCTACACCTTC. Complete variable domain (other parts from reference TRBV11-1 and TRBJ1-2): EAEVAQSPRYKITEKSQAVAFWCDPISGHATLYWYRQILGQGPELLVQFQDESVVDDSQLPKDRFSAERLKGVDSTLKIQPAELGDSAMYLCASSYRDGGNYGYTFGSGTRLTVV.

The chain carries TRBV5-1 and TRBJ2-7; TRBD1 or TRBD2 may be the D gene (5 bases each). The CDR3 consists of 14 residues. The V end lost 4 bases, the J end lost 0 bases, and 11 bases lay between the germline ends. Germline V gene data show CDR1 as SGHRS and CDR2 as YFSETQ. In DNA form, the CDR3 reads TGCGCCAGCAGCCGGGACCGCCGCTCCTACGAGCAGTACTTC. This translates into CASSRDRRSYEQYF.

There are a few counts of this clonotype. CDR3 amino acids: CAISERPTSTDTQYF. CDR3 nucleotide sequence: TGTGCCATCAGTGAGCGTCCCACTAGCACAGATACGCAGTATTTT. This chain uses TRBV10-3 with TRBJ2-3; D unclear. Germline CDR1 and CDR2: ENHRY and SYGVKD. V lost 2 bases and J lost 0, with 9 bases in between. CDR3 size: 15 residues.